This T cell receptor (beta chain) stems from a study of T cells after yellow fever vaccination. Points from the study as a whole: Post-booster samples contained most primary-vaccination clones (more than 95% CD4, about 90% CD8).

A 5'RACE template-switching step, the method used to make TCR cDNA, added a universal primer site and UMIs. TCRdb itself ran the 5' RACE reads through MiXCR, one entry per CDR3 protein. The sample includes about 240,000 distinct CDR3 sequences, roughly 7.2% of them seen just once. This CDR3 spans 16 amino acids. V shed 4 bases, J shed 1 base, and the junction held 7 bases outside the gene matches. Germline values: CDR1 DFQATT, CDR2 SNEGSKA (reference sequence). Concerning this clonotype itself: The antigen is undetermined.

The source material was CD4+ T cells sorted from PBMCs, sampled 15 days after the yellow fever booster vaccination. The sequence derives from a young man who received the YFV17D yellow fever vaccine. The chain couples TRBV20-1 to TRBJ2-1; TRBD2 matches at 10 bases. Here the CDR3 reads CSAIAGLAASYNEQFF. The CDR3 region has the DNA TGCAGTGCTATAGCCGGACTAGCGGCTTCCTACAATGAGCAGTTCTTC.